This T cell receptor beta chain was captured in a study of cytomegalovirus exposure and HLA in healthy donors. On the study more broadly: Of all 400 or so donors who were genotyped, roughly 81% belonged to the Caucasian-associated ancestry cluster.

The study, taken as a whole, reports: In a later analysis, common viral pathogens appeared linked to several of the most significant clusters.

A remark on this clone: The target antigen is unknown.

This CDR3 comprises 14 residues. Germline CDR1 reads MDHEN; CDR2 reads SYDVKM. V was clipped by 6 bases and J by 3 bases, with 12 bases between them. The PCR was carried out with 60 Vbeta primers and 13 Jbeta primers. Assay used: immunoSEQ multiplex PCR; TCRdb lists only in-frame clones, some missing. Of some 70,000 clones in the sample, roughly 66% were seen once. Input material: PBMCs. The sequence was obtained from a woman between 50 and 59 years old in good health and CMV-seronegative. The chain has TRBV28 and TRBJ1-5; possibly TRBD1 for D (5 bases). CDR3 loop: CASRPGGTNQPQHF. The CDR3 DNA reads as TGTGCCAGCAGACCCGGGGGAACCAATCAGCCCCAGCATTTT.